Listed here are 6 T cell receptor beta chains from one sample, sequenced in a study of T cells in Graves' hyperthyroidism and ophthalmopathy. Using RNA transcripts as the source, TCR beta CDR3 regions were amplified. The HTBI primer set served for first-round RT-PCR of the TCR CDR3. One entry per CDR3 protein results from TCRdb running MiXCR on the multiplex PCR reads. The sample has around 250,000 distinct CDR3 sequences, 16% seen once. The source material was blood. The origin of the receptors is a woman under 30 with Graves' ophthalmopathy.

This chain connects TRBV5-1 to TRBJ2-3, with TRBD2 matching over 12 bases. The V segment lost 4 bases and the J segment 3 bases; nucleotides outside the gene matches: 3. The CDR3 is 15 amino acids. Germline CDR1 and CDR2: SGHRS and YFSETQ. CDR3 sequence (DNA): TGCGCCAGCAGCCAAACTAGCGGGGGGACAGATACGCAGTATTTT. Protein product: CASSQTSGGTDTQYF.

This clonotype was seen repeatedly, ten times or more. This chain links TRBV19 with TRBJ1-2; 9 bases agree with TRBD1. The CDR3 contains 16 residues. The V and J ends lost 7 bases and 8 bases, in that order; junction bases with no gene match: 17. Germline values: CDR1 LNHDA, CDR2 SQIVND (reference sequence). The CDR3 sequence is CASTRERGTGNEGYTF. CDR3 DNA sequence: TGTGCCAGTACCCGAGAGAGGGGGACAGGGAATGAAGGCTACACCTTC.

The chain combines TRBV7-2 with TRBJ2-2; 15 nucleotides agree with TRBD2. The CDR3 length is 17 residues. Trimming cost V 3 bases and J 6 bases; bases outside gene matches: 5. In germline, CDR1 is SGHTA, CDR2 FQGNSA. CDR3 region: CASSLPGLAGGPGELFF. The CDR3 nucleotides are TGTGCCAGCAGCTTGCCCGGACTAGCGGGGGGGCCCGGGGAGCTGTTTTTT.

This clonotype was observed many times. The chain recombines TRBV20-1 with TRBJ1-1, with D possibly matching TRBD1 (6 bases). The CDR3 has 14 residues. V lost 3 bases and J lost 0, with 11 bases in between. The germline V gene encodes CDR1 DFQATT and CDR2 SNEGSKA (reference sequence). Here the CDR3 reads CSASPGHLNTEAFF. CDR3 nucleotide sequence: TGCAGTGCTAGCCCGGGACACCTGAACACTGAAGCTTTCTTT.

In this sample, this clonotype turned up many times. The chain uses TRBV20-1 and TRBJ2-7; no clear D gene. The CDR3 has 12 residues. Germline lookup yields CDR1 DFQATT and CDR2 SNEGSKA (reference sequence). Trimming took off 1 base at V and 2 bases at J, with 6 bases between the two ends. The CDR3 sequence is CSARGDTYEQYF. Here the CDR3 DNA reads TGCAGTGCTAGAGGCGACACCTACGAGCAGTACTTC.

The rearrangement links TRBV28 to TRBJ2-7; the match to TRBD1 covers 11 bases. CDR3 length equals 15 residues. Germline V gene lookup returns CDR1 MDHEN and CDR2 SYDVKM. The junction had 6 bases not matched to a gene; V was cut back by 6 bases and J by 2 bases. CDR3 region: CASRTGTGGPYEQYF. The CDR3 DNA follows: TGTGCCAGCAGGACCGGGACAGGGGGACCCTACGAGCAGTACTTC.